This record covers a single TCR beta chain. The protocol was immunoSEQ multiplex PCR, while the TCRdb copy is restricted to in-frame clones and leaves out a portion. The sample lists more than 2 million clones; roughly 93% were seen once. This sample is drawn from a study of shared clonotypes between healthy human individuals. Naive CD8 populations comprised CD45RO-negative cells positively selected for CCR7, excluding terminally differentiated effector memory CD45RA+ cells. The germline V gene has CDR1 SGHNT and CDR2 YYREEE (reference sequence). The V end was cut by 6 bases, the J end by 7 bases, with 14 bases between. This CDR3 contains 12 residues.

The receptor was derived from a man between 18 and 29 years old in good health. Some clones in this sample may be carry-over from other donors' samples. The chain uses TRBV5-4 and TRBJ2-7; a possible D gene is TRBD1 (5 bases). The specimen was naive CD8+ T cells from PBMCs. CDR3 nucleotides: TGTGCCAGCACTGGAGCGCCAGGGGAGCAGTACTTC. Protein sequence: CASTGAPGEQYF.